The rows below give T cell receptor beta chains drawn from one sample of a study of cytomegalovirus exposure and HLA in healthy donors. Profiling relied on immunoSEQ multiplex PCR, and the TCRdb table lists in-frame clones only, not all of them. The table lists fewer than 200,000 clones, roughly 90% of them singletons. Sequenced sample: PBMCs. All receptors come from a young woman in good health and CMV-seronegative. The CDR3 runs from the conserved cysteine through the conserved F or W. A D gene is named only where the DNA matches it firmly. Expanded clones are given a class, and other clones once, few, many or no size at all.

TGTGCCAGCAGTTACAGGGACAGCCCAAACTATGGCTACACCTTC CASSYRDSPNYGYTF TRBJ1-2 NA TRBV6-5 TRBD1 15
TGCGCCAGCAGCTTATATACGGACTCCGAACCGTTCTTC CASSLYTDSEPFF TRBJ2-1 NA TRBV5-1 NA 13
TGCGCCAGCAGTTTTAGGAGGGCTAGCGGGGGGGCGCAGTTCTTC CASSFRRASGGAQFF TRBJ2-1 NA TRBV5-1 TRBD2 15
TGTGCCTGGATAGCCCCGACTGCACCCTACGAGCAGTACTTC CAWIAPTAPYEQYF TRBJ2-7 NA TRBV30 NA 14
TGTGCCAGTAGTCCCGGGGGGAGACTACCGCAGACTAATCAGCCCCAGCATTTT CASSPGGRLPQTNQPQHF TRBJ1-5 NA TRBV19 NA 18
TGTGCTAGTGGTTGGTCGGGAGTGGGAGAGCAGTACTTC CASGWSGVGEQYF TRBJ2-7 once TRBV12-5 NA 13
TGCGCCAGCAGTGATCTGGGTGGGGGGTCCTACGAGCAGTACTTC CASSDLGGGSYEQYF TRBJ2-7 NA TRBV10-2 NA 15
TGTGCCTGGAGCGCAGTGACAGGGTATTACACTGAAGCTTTCTTT CAWSAVTGYYTEAFF TRBJ1-1 once TRBV30 TRBD1 15
TGTGCCAGCAGTGAGTGGGACAGCCTTTGGTCACCCCTCCACTTT CASSEWDSLWSPLHF TRBJ1-6 NA TRBV2 TRBD1 15
TGCGCCAGCAGGACAGAGAGTCACGAGACCCAGTACTTC CASRTESHETQYF TRBJ2-5 NA TRBV5-1 NA 13
TGTGCCAGCAGCTTAGTGGGGGTATCGCGGGACCCCCAGTTCTTC CASSLVGVSRDPQFF TRBJ2-1 NA TRBV7-2 NA 15
TGTGCTAGTGGTTACGGCGCTGCAGGACAAAGTCGGGCCAACGTCCTGACTTTC CASGYGAAGQSRANVLTF TRBJ2-6 NA TRBV12-5 NA 18
TGTGCCAGCAGTGCGGAACAGGGTGTTACTGAAGCTTTCTTT CASSAEQGVTEAFF TRBJ1-1 once TRBV6-1 NA 14
TGTGCCAGCACCTCACCCCGGGGGGAGCTGTTTTTT CASTSPRGELFF TRBJ2-2 NA TRBV5-4 NA 12
TGTGCTAGTGGTTTGGGACAGGGGGGCACCGGGGAGCTGTTTTTT CASGLGQGGTGELFF TRBJ2-2 NA TRBV12-5 TRBD1 15
TGCGCCAGCAGCTTGGAACCAACAGGGGTTGGAGAAAAACTGTTTTTT CASSLEPTGVGEKLFF TRBJ1-4 few TRBV5-1 TRBD1 16
TGTGCCAGCAGCTTAGTGGAATCCGGGGGACCAAATGAAAAACTGTTTTTT CASSLVESGGPNEKLFF TRBJ1-4 NA TRBV7-9 NA 17
TGTGCCAGCAGAGGACAGCAAAACACTGAAGCTTTCTTT CASRGQQNTEAFF TRBJ1-1 NA TRBV2 NA 13
TGTGCCAGCAGCTTCGGACTAGCGGGAAGAGTAGCAGATACGCAGTATTTT CASSFGLAGRVADTQYF TRBJ2-3 NA TRBV5-5 TRBD2 17
TGTGCCAGCAGCCGCGGAACCTCCCAAAACAATGAGCAGTTCTTC CASSRGTSQNNEQFF TRBJ2-1 NA TRBV5-8 NA 15